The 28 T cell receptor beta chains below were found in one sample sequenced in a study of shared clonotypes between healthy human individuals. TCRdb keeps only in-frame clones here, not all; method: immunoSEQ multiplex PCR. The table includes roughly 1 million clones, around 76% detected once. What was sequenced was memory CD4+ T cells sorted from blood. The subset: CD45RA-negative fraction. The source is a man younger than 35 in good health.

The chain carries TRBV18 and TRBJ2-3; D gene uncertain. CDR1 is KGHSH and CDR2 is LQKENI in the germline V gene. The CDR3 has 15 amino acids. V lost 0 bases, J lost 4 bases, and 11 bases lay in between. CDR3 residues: CASSPPAIRADTQYF. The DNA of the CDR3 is TGTGCCAGCTCACCACCCGCGATACGGGCAGATACGCAGTATTTT.

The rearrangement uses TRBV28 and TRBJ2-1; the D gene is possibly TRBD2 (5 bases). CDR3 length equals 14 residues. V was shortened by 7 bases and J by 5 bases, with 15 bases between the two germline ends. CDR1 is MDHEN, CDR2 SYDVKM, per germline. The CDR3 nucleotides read TGTGCCAGCATCAATTCGGGGAATCACAATGAGCAGTTCTTC. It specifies CASINSGNHNEQFF.

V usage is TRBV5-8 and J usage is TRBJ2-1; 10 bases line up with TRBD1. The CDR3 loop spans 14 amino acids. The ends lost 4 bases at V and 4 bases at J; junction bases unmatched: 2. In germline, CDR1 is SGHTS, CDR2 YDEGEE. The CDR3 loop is CASSKGQGYNEQFF. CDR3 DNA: TGTGCCAGCAGCAAGGGACAGGGGTACAATGAGCAGTTCTTC.

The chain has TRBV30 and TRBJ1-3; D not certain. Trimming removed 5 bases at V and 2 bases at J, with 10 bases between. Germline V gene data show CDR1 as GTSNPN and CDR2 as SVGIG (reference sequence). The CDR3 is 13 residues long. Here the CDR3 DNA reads TGTGCCTGGGATGAACAGACTGGAAACACCATATATTTT. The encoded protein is CAWDEQTGNTIYF.

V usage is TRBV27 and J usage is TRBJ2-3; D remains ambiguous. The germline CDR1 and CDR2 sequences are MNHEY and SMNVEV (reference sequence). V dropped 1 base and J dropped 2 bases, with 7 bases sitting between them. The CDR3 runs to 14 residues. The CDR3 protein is CASSLWRNTDTQYF. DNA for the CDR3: TGTGCCAGCAGTTTATGGCGCAACACAGATACGCAGTATTTT.

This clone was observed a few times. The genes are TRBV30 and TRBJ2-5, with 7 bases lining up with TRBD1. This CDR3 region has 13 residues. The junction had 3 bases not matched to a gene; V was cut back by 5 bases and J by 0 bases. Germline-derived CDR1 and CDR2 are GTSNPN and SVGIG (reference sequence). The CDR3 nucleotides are TGTGCCTGGTTGGGACAGTACCAAGAGACCCAGTACTTC. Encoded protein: CAWLGQYQETQYF.

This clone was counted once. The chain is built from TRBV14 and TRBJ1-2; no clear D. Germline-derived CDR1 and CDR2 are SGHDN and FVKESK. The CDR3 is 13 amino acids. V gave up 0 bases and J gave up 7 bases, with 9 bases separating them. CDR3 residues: CASSQDFSFGYTF. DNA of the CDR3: TGTGCCAGCAGCCAAGATTTTTCTTTTGGCTACACCTTC.

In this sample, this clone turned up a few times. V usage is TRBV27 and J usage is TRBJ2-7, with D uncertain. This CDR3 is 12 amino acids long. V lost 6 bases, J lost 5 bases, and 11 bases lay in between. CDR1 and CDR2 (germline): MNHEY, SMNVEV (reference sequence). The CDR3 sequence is CASRPHAHEQYF. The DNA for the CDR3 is TGTGCCAGCAGACCTCATGCGCACGAGCAGTACTTC.

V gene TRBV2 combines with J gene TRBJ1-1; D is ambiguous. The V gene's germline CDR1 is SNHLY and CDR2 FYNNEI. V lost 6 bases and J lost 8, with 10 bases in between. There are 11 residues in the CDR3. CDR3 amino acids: CASSARNEAFF. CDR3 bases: TGTGCCAGCAGCGCGAGGAACGAAGCTTTCTTT.

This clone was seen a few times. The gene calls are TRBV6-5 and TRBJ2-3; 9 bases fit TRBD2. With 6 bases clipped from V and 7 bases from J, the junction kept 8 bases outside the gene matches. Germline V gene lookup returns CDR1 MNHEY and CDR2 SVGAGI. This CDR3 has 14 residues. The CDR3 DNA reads TGTGCCAGCAGACTGACTAGCGGCGCTCATACGCAGTATTTT. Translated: CASRLTSGAHTQYF.

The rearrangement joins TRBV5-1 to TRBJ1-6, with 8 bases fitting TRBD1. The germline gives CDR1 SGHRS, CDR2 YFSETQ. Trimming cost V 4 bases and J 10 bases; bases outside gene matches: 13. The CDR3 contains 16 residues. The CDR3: CASSGTPTGAGSPLHF. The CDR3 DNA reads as TGCGCCAGCAGCGGTACCCCGACAGGGGCGGGCTCACCCCTCCACTTT.

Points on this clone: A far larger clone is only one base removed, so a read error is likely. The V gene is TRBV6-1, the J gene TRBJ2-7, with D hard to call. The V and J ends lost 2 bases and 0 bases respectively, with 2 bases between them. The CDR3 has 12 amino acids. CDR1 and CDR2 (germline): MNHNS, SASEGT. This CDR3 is CASSEYSYEQYF. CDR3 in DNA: TGTGCCAGCAGTGAATACTCCTACGAGCAGTACTTC.

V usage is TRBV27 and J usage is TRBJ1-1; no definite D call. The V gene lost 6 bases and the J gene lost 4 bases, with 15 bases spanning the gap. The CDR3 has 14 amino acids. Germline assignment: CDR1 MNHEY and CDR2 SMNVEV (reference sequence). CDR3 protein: CASRGYGESTEAFF. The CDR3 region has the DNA TGTGCCAGCAGGGGCTATGGGGAGAGCACTGAAGCTTTCTTT.

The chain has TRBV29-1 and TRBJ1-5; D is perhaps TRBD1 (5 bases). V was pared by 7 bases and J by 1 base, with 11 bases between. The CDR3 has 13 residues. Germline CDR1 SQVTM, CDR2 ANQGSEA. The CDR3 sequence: CSAGRGSNQPQHF. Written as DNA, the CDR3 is TGCAGCGCAGGGAGGGGCAGCAATCAGCCCCAGCATTTT.

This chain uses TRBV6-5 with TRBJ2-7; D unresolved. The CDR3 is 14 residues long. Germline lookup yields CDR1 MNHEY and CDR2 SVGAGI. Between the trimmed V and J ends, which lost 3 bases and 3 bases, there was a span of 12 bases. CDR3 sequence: CASSYAGRNYEQYF. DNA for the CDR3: TGTGCCAGCAGTTATGCCGGACGGAACTACGAGCAGTACTTC.

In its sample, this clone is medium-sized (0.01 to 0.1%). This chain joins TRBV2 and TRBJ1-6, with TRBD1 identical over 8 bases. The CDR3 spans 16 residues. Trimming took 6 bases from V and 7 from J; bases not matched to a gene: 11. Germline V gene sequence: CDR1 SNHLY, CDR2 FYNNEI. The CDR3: CASRAIQGVDNSPLHF. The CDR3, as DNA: TGTGCCAGCAGAGCAATACAGGGGGTTGACAATTCACCCCTCCACTTT.

DNA of the CDR3: TGTGCCATCAGTGTAATGGGGACAGGGTCAGATACGCAGTATTTT. Amino acid sequence: CAISVMGTGSDTQYF. This sequence joins TRBV10-3 and TRBJ2-3; 9 nucleotides line up with TRBD1. Per the germline V gene, CDR1 is ENHRY and CDR2 is SYGVKD. The CDR3 is made up of 15 amino acids. The J segment lost 4 bases and the V segment lost 4 bases, leaving 6 bases of the junction unmatched.

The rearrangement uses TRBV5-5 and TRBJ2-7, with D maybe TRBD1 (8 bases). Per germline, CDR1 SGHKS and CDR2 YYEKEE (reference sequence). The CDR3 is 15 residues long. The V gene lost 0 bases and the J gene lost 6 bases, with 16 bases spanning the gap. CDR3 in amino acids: CASSLGRTGTIEQYF. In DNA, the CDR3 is TGTGCCAGCAGCTTGGGGCGGACAGGGACTATCGAGCAGTACTTC.

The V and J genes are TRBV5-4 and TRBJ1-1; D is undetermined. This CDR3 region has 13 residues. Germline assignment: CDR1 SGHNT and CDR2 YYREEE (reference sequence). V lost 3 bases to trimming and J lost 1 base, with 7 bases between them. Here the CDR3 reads CASSYDTNTEAFF. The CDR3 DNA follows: TGTGCCAGCAGCTACGACACGAACACTGAAGCTTTCTTT.

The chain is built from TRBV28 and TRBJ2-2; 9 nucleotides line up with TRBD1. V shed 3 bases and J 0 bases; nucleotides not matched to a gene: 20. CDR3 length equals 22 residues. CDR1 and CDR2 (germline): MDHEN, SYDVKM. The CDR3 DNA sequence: TGTGCCAGCAGTTTGGGCCCCTTCGCGATGACCGGGACAGGGTCGAACACCGGGGAGCTGTTTTTT. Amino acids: CASSLGPFAMTGTGSNTGELFF.

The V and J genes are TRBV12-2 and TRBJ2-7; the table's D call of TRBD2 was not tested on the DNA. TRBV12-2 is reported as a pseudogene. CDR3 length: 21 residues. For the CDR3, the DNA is TGTGCAAGTCGCTTAGGTGCGGATCGGACTGGCGAGATTAGCGGGGTCTCCGAGCAGTACTTC. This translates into CASRLGADRTGEISGVSEQYF.

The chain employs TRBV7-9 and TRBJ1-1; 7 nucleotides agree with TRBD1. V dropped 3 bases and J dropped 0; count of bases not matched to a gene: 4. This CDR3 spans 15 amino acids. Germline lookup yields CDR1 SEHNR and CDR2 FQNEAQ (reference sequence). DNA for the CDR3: TGTGCCAGCAGCTTCCAGACAGGGATGAACACTGAAGCTTTCTTT. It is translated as CASSFQTGMNTEAFF.

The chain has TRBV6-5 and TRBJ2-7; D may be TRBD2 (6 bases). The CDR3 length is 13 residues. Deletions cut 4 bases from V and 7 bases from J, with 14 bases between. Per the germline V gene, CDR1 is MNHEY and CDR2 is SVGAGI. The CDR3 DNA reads TGTGCCAGCAGTTCGACTAGGGTAGGGGAGCAGTACTTC. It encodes CASSSTRVGEQYF.

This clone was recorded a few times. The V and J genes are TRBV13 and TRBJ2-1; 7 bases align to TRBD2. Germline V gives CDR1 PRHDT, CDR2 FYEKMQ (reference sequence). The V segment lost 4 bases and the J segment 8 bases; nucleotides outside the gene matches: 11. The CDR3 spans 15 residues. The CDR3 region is CASSSQAGNRYEQFF. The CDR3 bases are TGTGCCAGCAGCTCACAAGCGGGAAATAGGTATGAGCAGTTCTTC.

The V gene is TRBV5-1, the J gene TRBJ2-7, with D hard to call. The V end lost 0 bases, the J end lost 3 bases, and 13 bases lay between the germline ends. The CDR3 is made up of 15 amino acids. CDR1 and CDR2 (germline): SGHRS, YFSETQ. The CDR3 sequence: CASSLDPAQNYEQYF. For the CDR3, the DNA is TGCGCCAGCAGCTTGGACCCGGCACAGAACTACGAGCAGTACTTC.

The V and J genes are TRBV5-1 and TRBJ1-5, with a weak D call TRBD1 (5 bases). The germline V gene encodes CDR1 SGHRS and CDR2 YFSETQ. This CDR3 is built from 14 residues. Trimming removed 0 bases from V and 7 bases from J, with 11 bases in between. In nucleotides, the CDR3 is TGCGCCAGCAGCTTGGATCCCGGGACCCAGCCCCAGCATTTT. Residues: CASSLDPGTQPQHF.

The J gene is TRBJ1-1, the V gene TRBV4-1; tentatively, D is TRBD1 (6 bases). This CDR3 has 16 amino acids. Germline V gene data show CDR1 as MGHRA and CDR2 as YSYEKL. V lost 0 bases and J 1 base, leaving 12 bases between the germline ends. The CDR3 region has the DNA TGCGCCAGCAGCCAAGATAACAGGGCGGCGAACACTGAAGCTTTCTTT. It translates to CASSQDNRAANTEAFF.

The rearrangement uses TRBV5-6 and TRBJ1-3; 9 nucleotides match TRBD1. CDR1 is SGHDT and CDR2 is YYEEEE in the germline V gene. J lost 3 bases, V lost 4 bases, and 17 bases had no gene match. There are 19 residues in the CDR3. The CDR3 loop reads CASSPTRRGTGLYGNTIYF. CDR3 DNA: TGTGCCAGCAGCCCAACGCGGAGGGGGACAGGGCTTTATGGAAACACCATATATTTT.